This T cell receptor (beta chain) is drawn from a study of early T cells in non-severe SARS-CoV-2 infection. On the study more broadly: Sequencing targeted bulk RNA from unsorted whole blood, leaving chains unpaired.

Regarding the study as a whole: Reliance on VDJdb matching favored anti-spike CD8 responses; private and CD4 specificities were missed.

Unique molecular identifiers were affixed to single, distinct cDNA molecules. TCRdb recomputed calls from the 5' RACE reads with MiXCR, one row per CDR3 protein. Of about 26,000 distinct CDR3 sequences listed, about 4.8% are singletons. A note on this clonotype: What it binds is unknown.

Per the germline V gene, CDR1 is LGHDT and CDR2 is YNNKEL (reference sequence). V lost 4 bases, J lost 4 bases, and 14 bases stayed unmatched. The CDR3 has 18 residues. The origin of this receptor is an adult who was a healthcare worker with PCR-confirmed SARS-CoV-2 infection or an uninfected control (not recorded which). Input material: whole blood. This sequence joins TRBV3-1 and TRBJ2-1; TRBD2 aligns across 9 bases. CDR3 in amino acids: CASSPSGSGGLLYNEQFF. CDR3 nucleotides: TGTGCCAGCAGCCCTTCGGGTAGCGGGGGACTCCTTTACAATGAGCAGTTCTTC.